Below, one T cell receptor beta chain is given with its context. Its antigen is undetermined. This PCR relied on a set of 60 Vbeta primers and 13 Jbeta primers. TCRdb keeps only in-frame clones here, not all; method: immunoSEQ multiplex PCR. The repertoire holds around 130,000 clones, with 60% to 85% as singletons. This entry belongs to a study of cytomegalovirus exposure and HLA in healthy donors. Study summary: About 200 million T cells yielded more than 90 million unique TCR beta sequences in earlier analysis. Study-level findings and limits: The availability of immune exposure information extended only to CMV serostatus. As a later analysis showed, a missense DCLRE1C variant was linked to trimming of TCR beta V- and J-genes. The study flagged approximately 180 TCR beta chains as cytomegalovirus-associated.

CDR1 is LGHNT, CDR2 FRNRAP, per germline. The CDR3 sequence is 13 residues long. V lost 6 bases, J lost 4 bases, and 3 bases stayed unmatched. This chain uses TRBV12-5 with TRBJ1-5; 7 bases map to TRBD1. The sequence was obtained from a woman between 18 and 29 years old in good health and CMV-seronegative. Sequencing input: PBMCs. DNA of the CDR3: TGTGCTAGTGGCCTCAGGGGGAATCAGCCCCAGCATTTT. It codes for CASGLRGNQPQHF.